Here is one T cell receptor (beta chain) with its context. The data stem from a study of T cells expressing NK-cell markers. Study-wide context: In sorted CD3+CD56+NKG2C+, CD3+CD56+NKG2C- and CD3+CD56-NKG2C+ T cells, TCR beta repertoires were obtained. The eight sequenced donors comprised seven who were HCMV-seropositive and one who was seronegative.

This CDR3 contains 14 residues. The germline V gene has CDR1 SGHTA and CDR2 FQGTGA. TCRdb re-called the 5' RACE reads and gives one entry per CDR3 protein, without DNA. This repertoire comprises over 250,000 distinct CDR3 sequences; its ten largest clones make up 4% to 4.5%. Sequenced input: blood T cells: a sorted CD56 or NKG2C T cell subset, CD4+ or CD8+ T cells, or bulk PBMC T cells (not recorded which). The V gene is TRBV7-3, the J gene TRBJ1-2; TCRdb indicates TRBD1, and absent DNA this call remains unverified. This sequence originates from a woman between 18 and 70 years old in good health. The CDR3 loop reads CASSPDGARGGYTF.